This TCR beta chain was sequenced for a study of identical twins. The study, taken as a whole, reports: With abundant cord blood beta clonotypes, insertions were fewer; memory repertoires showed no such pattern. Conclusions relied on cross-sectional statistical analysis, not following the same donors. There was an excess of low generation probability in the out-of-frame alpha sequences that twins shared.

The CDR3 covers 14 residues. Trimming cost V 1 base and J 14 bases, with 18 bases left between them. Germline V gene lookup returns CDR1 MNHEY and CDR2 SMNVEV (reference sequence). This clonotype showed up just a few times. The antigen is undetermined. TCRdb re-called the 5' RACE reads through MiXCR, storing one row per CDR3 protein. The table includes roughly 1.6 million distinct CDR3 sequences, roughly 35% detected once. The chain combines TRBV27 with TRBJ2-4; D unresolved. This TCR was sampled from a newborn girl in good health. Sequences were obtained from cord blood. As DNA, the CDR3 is TGTGCCAGCAGTTTATATTGGGGAACCCGAGGAGAGTACTTC. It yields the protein CASSLYWGTRGEYF.